These 10 T cell receptor beta chains were all obtained from the same sample, sequenced in a study of early T cells in non-severe SARS-CoV-2 infection. From the 5' RACE reads, TCRdb called clonotypes with MiXCR, one entry per CDR3 protein. The data contain roughly 83,000 distinct CDR3 sequences, more than 9% of them seen just once; the ten biggest clones take up 8% to 10%. Sequencing was performed on whole blood, taken at baseline. These receptors were obtained from an adult who was a healthcare worker with PCR-confirmed SARS-CoV-2 infection or an uninfected control (not recorded which).

The chain joins TRBV5-1 to TRBJ2-4; TRBD1 agrees at 7 bases. Germline V CDR1 and CDR2: SGHRS, YFSETQ. CDR3 length: 14 amino acids. J gave up 6 bases and V 4 bases, and 7 bases lay outside the gene matches. CDR3 region: CASSPTGERNIQYF. The CDR3 DNA is TGCGCCAGCAGCCCCACAGGGGAGAGAAACATTCAGTACTTC.

This clonotype occurred a few times. The chain carries TRBV5-1 and TRBJ2-3, with D possibly being TRBD2 (5 bases). Germline V gives CDR1 SGHRS, CDR2 YFSETQ. Trimming pared 6 bases from V and 6 bases from J, leaving 20 bases between. The CDR3 length is 15 residues. In DNA, the CDR3 is TGCGCCAGCACCATTTTCGAAGGGAGAGGGGATACGCAGTATTTT. This gives the protein CASTIFEGRGDTQYF.

This clonotype was seen a handful of times. This sequence joins TRBV25-1 and TRBJ2-6; D not certain. Germline values: CDR1 MGHDK, CDR2 SYGVNS. Trimming shortened V by 8 bases and J by 0 bases, and 14 bases separated the two germline ends. The CDR3 runs 16 residues. This CDR3 is CASDDRSTSGANVLTF. The CDR3 DNA reads as TGTGCCAGCGACGACCGTTCGACCTCTGGGGCCAACGTCCTGACTTTC.

This clonotype was recorded at least ten times. The CDR3 here is CASSRPLLAGEAEQYF. The CDR3 DNA follows: TGTGCCAGCAGCAGACCCCTCCTAGCGGGAGAGGCCGAGCAGTACTTC. This rearrangement joins TRBV12-3 or TRBV12-4 to TRBJ2-7; 10 bases are a match to TRBD2. The CDR3 is made up of 16 amino acids. The V segment lost 6 bases and the J segment 6 bases; nucleotides outside the gene matches: 14.

There are a few counts of this clonotype. The V and J genes are TRBV14 and TRBJ1-1, with D unclear. The CDR3 loop spans 13 amino acids. The V end was cut by 0 bases, the J end by 6 bases, with 8 bases between. Germline V gene lookup returns CDR1 SGHDN and CDR2 FVKESK. The CDR3 here is CASSQDLVAEAFF. CDR3 nucleotide sequence: TGTGCCAGCAGCCAAGATCTGGTCGCTGAAGCTTTCTTT.

The chain carries TRBV12-3 or TRBV12-4 and TRBJ2-7; tentative D call: TRBD2 (5 bases). This CDR3 spans 14 amino acids. The V and J ends lost 2 bases and 0 bases respectively, with 8 bases between them. CDR3 sequence (DNA): TGTGCCAGCAGTTTAAACGCGGGCTCCTACGAGCAGTACTTC. Encoded protein: CASSLNAGSYEQYF.

This clonotype was detected ten times or more. This rearrangement joins TRBV6-4 to TRBJ2-2; D unclear. The CDR3 runs 14 residues. Germline CDR1 reads MRHNA; CDR2 reads SNTAGT. Trimming shortened V by 3 bases and J by 0 bases, and 5 bases separated the two germline ends. The CDR3 reads CASSEGSNTGELFF. CDR3 nucleotide sequence: TGTGCCAGCAGTGAAGGCTCGAACACCGGGGAGCTGTTTTTT.

This clonotype was observed at least ten times. The gene calls are TRBV3-1 and TRBJ2-7; maybe TRBD1 (6 bases). V lost 3 bases to trimming and J lost 4 bases, with 16 bases between them. Germline CDR1 and CDR2: LGHDT and YNNKEL (reference sequence). This CDR3 is built from 15 residues. CDR3 residues: CASSHTGSGFYEQYF. CDR3 nucleotides: TGTGCCAGCAGCCATACAGGGAGCGGTTTTTACGAGCAGTACTTC.

There are a few counts of this clonotype. V is TRBV11-2 and J is TRBJ2-2; 8 bases match TRBD2. The CDR3 is 15 residues long. Germline-derived CDR1 and CDR2 are SGHAT and FQNNGV. The J segment lost 5 bases and the V segment lost 3 bases, leaving 5 bases of the junction unmatched. The CDR3 DNA reads as TGTGCCAGCAGCTTTTCAGCGGGAGTAACCGGGGAGCTGTTTTTT. Protein product: CASSFSAGVTGELFF.

The rearrangement joins TRBV6-6 to TRBJ2-3; D ambiguous. Trimming took off 0 bases at V and 2 bases at J, with 3 bases between the two ends. CDR3 size: 13 residues. Germline assignment: CDR1 MNHNY and CDR2 SVGAGI (reference sequence). This CDR3 reads CASSYSTTDTQYF. CDR3 DNA: TGTGCCAGCAGTTACTCGACCACAGATACGCAGTATTTT.